The 26 T cell receptor beta chains below come from one sample, sequenced in a study of T cells after yellow fever vaccination. Each CDR3 protein is one row after TCRdb ran MiXCR on the 5' RACE reads. The sample consists of 450,000 to 650,000 distinct CDR3 sequences, 20% to 25% of them appearing once. The material sequenced was PBMCs, taken about 21 days after the first yellow fever vaccination. The receptors derive from a man between 18 and 29 years old who received the YFV17D yellow fever vaccine.

The V and J genes are TRBV27 and TRBJ2-7; TRBD1 or TRBD2 may be the D gene (5 bases each). The germline V gene encodes CDR1 MNHEY and CDR2 SMNVEV (reference sequence). Trimming removed 4 bases at V and 6 bases at J, with 19 bases between. This CDR3 comprises 15 residues. CDR3 residues: CASSSPPLPGLEQYV. In DNA, the CDR3 is TGTGCCAGCAGTTCTCCACCGCTGCCGGGGCTCGAGCAGTACGTC.

In its sample, this clonotype was seen a few times. The gene calls are TRBV6-5 and TRBJ2-2, with 10 bases that match TRBD2. The CDR3 consists of 18 residues. Germline V gives CDR1 MNHEY, CDR2 SVGAGI. J gave up 4 bases and V 4 bases, and 12 bases lay outside the gene matches. The CDR3 nucleotides read TGTGCCAGCAGTTTTCCCTCTATAGCGGGGGGTATCACCGGGGAGCTGTTTTTT. It encodes CASSFPSIAGGITGELFF.

This clonotype was recorded a few times. The chain uses TRBV29-1 and TRBJ1-3, with D unclear. CDR3 length: 11 amino acids. V shed 6 bases and J shed 2 bases, with 5 bases lying between them. Germline lookup yields CDR1 SQVTM and CDR2 ANQGSEA. The CDR3 DNA follows: TGCAGCGTCGCGGCTGGAAACACCATATATTTT. It translates to CSVAAGNTIYF.

This clonotype has only a few counts. The V gene is TRBV20-1, the J gene TRBJ2-1, with D perhaps matching TRBD2 (6 bases). Germline values: CDR1 DFQATT, CDR2 SNEGSKA (reference sequence). CDR3 length: 12 amino acids. The V end was cut by 2 bases, the J end by 8 bases, with 10 bases between. CDR3 region: CSARFSGDEQFF. Written as DNA, the CDR3 is TGCAGTGCTAGATTCTCGGGGGATGAGCAGTTCTTC.

The CDR3 sequence: CASSLGLAEGSPTDTQYF. DNA of the CDR3: TGCGCCAGCAGCTTGGGTCTAGCCGAGGGCAGCCCCACAGATACGCAGTATTTT. The gene calls are TRBV5-1 and TRBJ2-3, with D possibly being TRBD2 (5 bases). This CDR3 is built from 18 residues. CDR1 is SGHRS and CDR2 is YFSETQ in the germline V gene. Trimming took 0 bases from V and 2 from J, leaving 19 bases between them.

This clonotype was observed a handful of times. This sequence joins TRBV6-4 and TRBJ2-7; 7 bases are a match to TRBD2. In germline, CDR1 is MRHNA, CDR2 SNTAGT. The CDR3 length is 12 residues. With 11 bases clipped from V and 3 bases from J, the junction kept 7 bases outside the gene matches. CDR3 sequence (DNA): TGTGCCGGCCAGGGAGGGGACTACGAGCAGTACGTC. This translates into CAGQGGDYEQYV.

The table lists this clonotype with a few counts. V is TRBV9 and J is TRBJ2-3; 9 nucleotides line up with TRBD2. V lost 0 bases to trimming and J lost 3 bases; unmatched junction nucleotides: 8. Germline CDR1 reads SGDLS; CDR2 reads YYNGEE. This CDR3 has 17 amino acids. This CDR3 reads CASSVVASGMGTDTQYF. The CDR3 nucleotides are TGTGCCAGCAGCGTAGTGGCTAGCGGGATGGGGACAGATACGCAGTATTTT.

The chain employs TRBV4-1 and TRBJ1-1; a weak D match, TRBD1 (6 bases). The CDR3 consists of 15 residues. The germline gives CDR1 MGHRA, CDR2 YSYEKL. V lost 1 base, J lost 4 bases, and 13 bases lay in between. This CDR3 is CASSQALHRATEAFF. The CDR3 nucleotides are TGCGCCAGCAGCCAAGCCCTACACAGGGCCACTGAAGCTTTCTTT.

This clonotype has ten or more counts. The J gene is TRBJ2-5, the V gene TRBV12-3 or TRBV12-4; the D is unclear. The CDR3 totals 14 residues. Trimming removed 2 bases at V and 1 base at J, with 8 bases between. CDR3 sequence reads: CASSLRRRQETQYF. DNA of the CDR3: TGTGCCAGCAGTTTAAGACGCCGCCAAGAGACCCAGTACTTC.

CDR3: CASSQQEPGELFF. The CDR3 DNA is TGCGCCAGCAGCCAACAGGAACCCGGGGAGCTGTTTTTT. V and J are TRBV4-3 and TRBJ2-2; D remains unclear. The CDR3 is 13 amino acids. Germline loops: CDR1 LGHNA, CDR2 YSLEER. The V end was cut by 2 bases, the J end by 6 bases, with 7 bases between.

This chain connects TRBV4-3 to TRBJ1-4, with D possibly matching TRBD1 (5 bases). The ends were cut back, 4 bases at V and 4 bases at J, with 16 bases in the middle. CDR1 is LGHNA and CDR2 is YSLEER in the germline V gene. The CDR3 has 16 amino acids. The CDR3 DNA follows: TGCGCCAGCAGCCCATGGACATCCCGGGGTAATGAAAAACTGTTTTTT. Encoded protein: CASSPWTSRGNEKLFF.

This rearrangement joins TRBV4-3 to TRBJ2-7; D uncertain. Looked up from germline, CDR1 is LGHNA and CDR2 is YSLEER. V lost 2 bases and J 5 bases, leaving 13 bases between the germline ends. This CDR3 has 14 amino acids. This CDR3 is CASSQRVGAHEQYF. In DNA, the CDR3 is TGCGCCAGCAGCCAAAGGGTGGGTGCCCACGAGCAGTACTTC.

The chain links TRBV27 to TRBJ1-2; perhaps TRBD1 as D (5 bases). The germline CDR1 and CDR2 sequences are MNHEY and SMNVEV (reference sequence). There are 13 residues in the CDR3. Trimming removed 6 bases at V and 8 bases at J, with 16 bases between. The CDR3 DNA follows: TGTGCCAGCAGGCGAGGCGACCGGGGCGGCTACACCTTC. Its protein is CASRRGDRGGYTF.

The genes are TRBV24-1 and TRBJ2-3, with D unclear. The CDR3 contains 12 residues. Germline CDR1 and CDR2: KGHDR and SFDVKD. V lost 10 bases and J lost 4, with 11 bases in between. CDR3 sequence (DNA): TGTGCCACAGCACATGGGTCAGATACGCAGTATTTT. Residues: CATAHGSDTQYF.

The table lists this clonotype with a few counts. The rearrangement uses TRBV20-1 and TRBJ2-7; 8 nucleotides match TRBD2. The CDR3 is 15 amino acids. Germline V gives CDR1 DFQATT, CDR2 SNEGSKA (reference sequence). V shed 2 bases and J 6 bases; nucleotides not matched to a gene: 12. CDR3 sequence reads: CSARIHTGTRSEQYF. CDR3 DNA: TGCAGTGCTAGAATACATACCGGGACTAGGAGCGAGCAGTACTTC.

V is TRBV12-5 and J is TRBJ1-4, with D perhaps TRBD1 (6 bases). The CDR3 runs 15 residues. Germline V lookup: CDR1 LGHNT, CDR2 FRNRAP. The ends were cut back, 7 bases at V and 8 bases at J, with 20 bases in the middle. Written as DNA, the CDR3 is TGTGCTAGTGCTAATACGGACAGAGGAAGGGAAAAACTGTTTTTT. As protein: CASANTDRGREKLFF.

The chain is built from TRBV7-9 and TRBJ1-6; a weak D match, TRBD1 (6 bases). V was pared by 8 bases and J by 9 bases, with 14 bases between. Germline V gene sequence: CDR1 SEHNR, CDR2 FQNEAQ (reference sequence). The CDR3 is 13 residues long. CDR3 DNA sequence: TGTGCCAGCCGGGGGGCGCGGGGTTCACCCCTCCACTTT. Translating it yields CASRGARGSPLHF. Full variable domain (remainder filled in from reference TRBV7-9 and TRBJ1-6): DTGVSQNPRHKITKRGQNVTFRCDPISEHNRLYWYRQTLGQGPEFLTYFQNEAQLEKSRLLSDRFSAERPKGSFSTLEIQRTEQGDSAMYLCASRGARGSPLHFGNGTRLTVT.

In this sample, this clonotype turned up a few times. The chain couples TRBV28 to TRBJ1-5; D gene ambiguous. The germline V gene has CDR1 MDHEN and CDR2 SYDVKM. Trimming stripped 3 bases from V and 2 bases from J, with 8 bases between. There are 14 residues in the CDR3. The CDR3 region has the DNA TGTGCCAGCAGTTTCCCGGCCGGCAATCAGCCCCAGCATTTT. Encoded protein: CASSFPAGNQPQHF.

This clonotype was seen a handful of times. V usage is TRBV4-3 and J usage is TRBJ1-6, with D tentatively TRBD1 (5 bases). The V end was cut by 0 bases, the J end by 2 bases, with 17 bases between. The length of the CDR3 is 19 residues. Germline V gene sequence: CDR1 LGHNA, CDR2 YSLEER. CDR3 DNA sequence: TGCGCCAGCAGCCAAGATTATGGGGGACGTAGGACCTATAATTCACCCCTCCACTTT. Translated: CASSQDYGGRRTYNSPLHF.

The genes are TRBV5-1 and TRBJ2-7, with TRBD1 matching 7 bases. The germline CDR1 and CDR2 sequences are SGHRS and YFSETQ. With 0 bases clipped from V and 3 bases from J, the junction kept 6 bases outside the gene matches. This CDR3 is 15 amino acids long. The CDR3 reads CASSLGGQNLYEQYV. The CDR3 region has the DNA TGCGCCAGCAGCTTGGGGGGACAGAACCTCTACGAGCAGTACGTC.

This clonotype was found a few times. J is TRBJ2-7 and V is TRBV4-1, with D hard to call. Germline assignment: CDR1 MGHRA and CDR2 YSYEKL. V was cut by 1 base and J by 2 bases, with 9 bases left in between. The CDR3 has 14 amino acids. CDR3 nucleotides: TGCGCCAGCAGCCAAGTACATCGAACCTACGAGCAGTACTTC. Translating gives CASSQVHRTYEQYF.

This clonotype turned up a few times. The rearrangement uses TRBV5-1 and TRBJ1-1, with D possibly TRBD1 on 6 matching bases. CDR1 is SGHRS, CDR2 YFSETQ, per germline. V was shortened by 4 bases and J by 1 base, with 11 bases between the two germline ends. The CDR3 sequence is 14 residues long. The CDR3 here is CASSGQWGNTEAFF. The CDR3 nucleotides read TGCGCCAGCAGCGGACAGTGGGGGAACACTGAAGCTTTCTTT.

This clonotype was detected ten times or more. This rearrangement joins TRBV4-3 to TRBJ2-3, with no clear D. This CDR3 has 13 amino acids. Trimming removed 0 bases from V and 6 bases from J, with 7 bases in between. Germline-derived CDR1 and CDR2 are LGHNA and YSLEER. Here the CDR3 DNA reads TGCGCCAGCAGCCAAGAGGGTTGGGATACGCAGTATTTT. Translation: CASSQEGWDTQYF.

V is TRBV5-1 and J is TRBJ2-5; D may be TRBD2 (5 bases). V lost 4 bases and J 2 bases, leaving 15 bases between the germline ends. This CDR3 contains 15 residues. Germline CDR1 is SGHRS and CDR2 is YFSETQ. The CDR3 region is CASSPYGVPQETQYF. CDR3 coding DNA: TGCGCCAGCAGCCCTTACGGGGTCCCTCAAGAGACCCAGTACTTC.

The J gene is TRBJ1-4, the V gene TRBV18, with 7 bases that match TRBD1. CDR1 is KGHSH, CDR2 LQKENI, per germline. CDR3 length: 17 residues. The J segment lost 3 bases and the V segment lost 2 bases, leaving 9 bases of the junction unmatched. CDR3: CASSPAQGGTSNEKLFF. In DNA, the CDR3 is TGTGCCAGCTCACCAGCCCAGGGGGGAACTTCTAATGAAAAACTGTTTTTT. Full variable domain (remainder filled in from reference TRBV18 and TRBJ1-4): NAGVMQNPRHLVRRRGQEARLRCSPMKGHSHVYWYRQLPEEGLKFMVYLQKENIIDESGMPKERFSAEFPKEGPSILRIQQVVRGDSAAYFCASSPAQGGTSNEKLFFGSGTQLSVL.

Only a few counts were recorded for this clonotype. In DNA, the CDR3 is TGTGCCAGCCCCGTCGGGGGGGCCTCGTCCGGGGAGCTGTTTTTT. Translating gives CASPVGGASSGELFF. The genes are TRBV7-9 and TRBJ2-2; TRBD2 agrees at 8 bases. Germline loops: CDR1 SEHNR, CDR2 FQNEAQ (reference sequence). The trim removed 8 bases at V and 6 bases at J, leaving 11 bases unmatched. This CDR3 is built from 15 residues.